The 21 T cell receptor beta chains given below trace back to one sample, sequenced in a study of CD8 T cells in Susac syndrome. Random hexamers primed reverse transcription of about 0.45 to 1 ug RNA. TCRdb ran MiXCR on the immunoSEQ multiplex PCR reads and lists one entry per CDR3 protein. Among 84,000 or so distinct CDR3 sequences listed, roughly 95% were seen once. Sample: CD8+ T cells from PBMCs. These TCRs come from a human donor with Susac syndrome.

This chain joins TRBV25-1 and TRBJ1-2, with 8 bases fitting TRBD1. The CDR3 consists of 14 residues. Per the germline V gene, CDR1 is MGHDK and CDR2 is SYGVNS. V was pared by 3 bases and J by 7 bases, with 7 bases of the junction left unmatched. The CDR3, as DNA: TGTGCCAGCAGTGAGGTTGGACAGGGTCTTGGCTACACCTTC. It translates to CASSEVGQGLGYTF.

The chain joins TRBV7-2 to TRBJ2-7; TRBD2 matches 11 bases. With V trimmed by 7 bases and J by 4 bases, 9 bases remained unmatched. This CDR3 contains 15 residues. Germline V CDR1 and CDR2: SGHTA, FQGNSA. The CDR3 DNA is TGTGCCAGCACCTGGTCTACTAGCGGGAGATACGAGCAGTACTTC. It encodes CASTWSTSGRYEQYF.

CDR3 bases: TGCAGCACCTACTCCGGGACAGAGTTTGAAGCTTTCTTT. The encoded protein is CSTYSGTEFEAFF. The V gene is TRBV29-1, the J gene TRBJ1-1, with 7 nucleotides matching TRBD1. Trimming cost V 8 bases and J 7 bases; bases outside gene matches: 13. The CDR3 is 13 residues long. Germline V gives CDR1 SQVTM, CDR2 ANQGSEA.

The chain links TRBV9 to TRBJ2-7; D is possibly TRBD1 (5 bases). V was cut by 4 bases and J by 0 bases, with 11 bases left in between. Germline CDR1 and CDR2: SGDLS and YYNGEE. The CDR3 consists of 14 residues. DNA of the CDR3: TGTGCCAGCAGCCCAGGGCCTAGCTCCTACGAGCAGTACGTC. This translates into CASSPGPSSYEQYV.

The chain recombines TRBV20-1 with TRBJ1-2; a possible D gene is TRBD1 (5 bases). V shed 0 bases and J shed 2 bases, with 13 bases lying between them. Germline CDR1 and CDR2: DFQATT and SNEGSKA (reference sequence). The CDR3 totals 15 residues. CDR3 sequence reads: CSARDRKGANYGYTF. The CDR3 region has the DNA TGCAGTGCTAGAGATCGAAAAGGGGCCAACTATGGCTACACCTTC.

The CDR3 loop is CASSITAGITDTQYF. The DNA for the CDR3 is TGTGCCAGCAGTATAACAGCGGGGATCACAGATACGCAGTATTTT. The J gene is TRBJ2-3, the V gene TRBV27; 7 bases agree with TRBD2. The ends lost 5 bases at V and 2 bases at J; junction bases unmatched: 7. The CDR3 consists of 15 residues. Per germline, CDR1 MNHEY and CDR2 SMNVEV (reference sequence).

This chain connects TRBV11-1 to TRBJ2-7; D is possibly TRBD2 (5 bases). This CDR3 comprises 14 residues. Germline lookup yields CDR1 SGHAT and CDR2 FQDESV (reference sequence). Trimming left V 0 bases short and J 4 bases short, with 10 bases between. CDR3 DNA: TGTGCCAGCAGCTTAGCGGGAGTGGTGTACGAGCAGTACTTC. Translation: CASSLAGVVYEQYF. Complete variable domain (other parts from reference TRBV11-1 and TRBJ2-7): EAEVAQSPRYKITEKSQAVAFWCDPISGHATLYWYRQILGQGPELLVQFQDESVVDDSQLPKDRFSAERLKGVDSTLKIQPAELGDSAMYLCASSLAGVVYEQYFGPGTRLTVT.

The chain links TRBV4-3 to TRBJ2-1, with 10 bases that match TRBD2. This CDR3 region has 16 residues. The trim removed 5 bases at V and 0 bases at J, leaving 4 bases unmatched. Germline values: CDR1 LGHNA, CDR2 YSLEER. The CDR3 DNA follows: TGCGCCAGCAGCGGTATAGCGGGGGGCTCCTACAATGAGCAGTTCTTC. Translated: CASSGIAGGSYNEQFF.

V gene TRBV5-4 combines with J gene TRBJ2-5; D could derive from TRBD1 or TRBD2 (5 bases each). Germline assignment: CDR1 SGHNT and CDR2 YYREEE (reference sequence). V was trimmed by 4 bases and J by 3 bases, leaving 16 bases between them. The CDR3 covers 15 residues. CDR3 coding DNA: TGTGCCAGCAGCCTTCCCGCCGGGACGGAAGAGACCCAGTACTTC. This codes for CASSLPAGTEETQYF. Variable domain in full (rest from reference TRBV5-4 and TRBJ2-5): ETGVTQSPTHLIKTRGQQVTLRCSSQSGHNTVSWYQQALGQGPQFIFQYYREEENGRGNFPPRFSGLQFPNYSSELNVNALELDDSALYLCASSLPAGTEETQYFGPGTRLLVL.

As DNA, the CDR3 is TGCGCCAGCAGCCATCTCCCCGGGACAGGGAAAGAGACCCAGTACTTC. It is translated as CASSHLPGTGKETQYF. V gene TRBV4-3 combines with J gene TRBJ2-5; 9 positions agree with TRBD1. Per germline, CDR1 LGHNA and CDR2 YSLEER. The CDR3 extends over 16 amino acids. The trim removed 3 bases at V and 3 bases at J, leaving 8 bases unmatched.

CDR3 sequence: CASSTAWQGGYGYTF. The CDR3 DNA reads as TGTGCCAGTAGTACCGCCTGGCAGGGTGGGTATGGCTACACCTTC. V usage is TRBV19 and J usage is TRBJ1-2, with D possibly being TRBD1 (5 bases). Germline V gene lookup returns CDR1 LNHDA and CDR2 SQIVND (reference sequence). The V gene lost 4 bases and the J gene lost 5 bases, with 17 bases spanning the gap. There are 15 residues in the CDR3. The full variable domain, rest sourced from reference TRBV19 and TRBJ1-2, is DGGITQSPKYLFRKEGQNVTLSCEQNLNHDAMYWYRQDPGQGLRLIYYSQIVNDFQKGDIAEGYSVSREKKESFPLTVTSAQKNPTAFYLCASSTAWQGGYGYTFGSGTRLTVV.

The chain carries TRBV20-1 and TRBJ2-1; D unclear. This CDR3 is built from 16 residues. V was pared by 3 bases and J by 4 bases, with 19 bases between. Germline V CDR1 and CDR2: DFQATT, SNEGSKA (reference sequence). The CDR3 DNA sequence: TGCAGTGCTAGGGGCGAGGAAGCGATAGTGTACAATGAGCAGTTCTTC. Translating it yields CSARGEEAIVYNEQFF.

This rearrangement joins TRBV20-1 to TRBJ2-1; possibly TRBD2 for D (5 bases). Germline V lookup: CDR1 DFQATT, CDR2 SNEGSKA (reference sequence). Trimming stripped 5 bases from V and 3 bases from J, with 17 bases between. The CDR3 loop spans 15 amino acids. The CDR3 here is CSASPFSDVYNEQFF. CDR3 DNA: TGCAGTGCTTCACCCTTTAGCGACGTCTACAATGAGCAGTTCTTC.

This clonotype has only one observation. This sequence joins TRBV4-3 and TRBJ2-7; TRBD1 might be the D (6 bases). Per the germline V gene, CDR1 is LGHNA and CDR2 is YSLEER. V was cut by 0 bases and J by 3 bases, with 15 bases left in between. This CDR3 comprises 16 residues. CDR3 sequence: CASSQEPQGHIYEQYF. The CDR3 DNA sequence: TGCGCCAGCAGCCAAGAGCCTCAGGGACACATCTACGAGCAGTACTTC.

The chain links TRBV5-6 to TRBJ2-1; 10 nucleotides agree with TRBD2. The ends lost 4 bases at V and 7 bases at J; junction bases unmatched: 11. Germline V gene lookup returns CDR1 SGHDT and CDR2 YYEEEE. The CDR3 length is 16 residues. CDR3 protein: CASSSLAGDLVNEQFF. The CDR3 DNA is TGTGCCAGCAGCAGTCTAGCGGGAGACTTAGTAAATGAGCAGTTCTTC.

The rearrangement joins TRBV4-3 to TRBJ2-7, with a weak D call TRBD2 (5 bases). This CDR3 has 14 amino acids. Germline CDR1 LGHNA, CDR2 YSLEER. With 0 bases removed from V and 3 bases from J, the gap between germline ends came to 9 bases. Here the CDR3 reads CASSQDSAGYEQYF. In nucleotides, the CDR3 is TGCGCCAGCAGCCAAGACTCGGCGGGCTACGAGCAGTACTTC.

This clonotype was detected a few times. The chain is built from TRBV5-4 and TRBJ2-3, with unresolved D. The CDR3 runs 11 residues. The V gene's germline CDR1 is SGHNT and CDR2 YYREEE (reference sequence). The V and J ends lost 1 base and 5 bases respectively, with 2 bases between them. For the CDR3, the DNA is TGTGCCAGCAGCTTGCAAGATACGCAGTATTTT. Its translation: CASSLQDTQYF.

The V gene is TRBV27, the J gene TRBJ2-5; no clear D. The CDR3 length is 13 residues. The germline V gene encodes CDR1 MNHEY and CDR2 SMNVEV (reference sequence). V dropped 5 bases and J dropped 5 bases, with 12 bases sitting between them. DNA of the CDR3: TGTGCCAGCAGTCGGGCCATTGTGGAGACCCAGTACTTC. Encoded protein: CASSRAIVETQYF.

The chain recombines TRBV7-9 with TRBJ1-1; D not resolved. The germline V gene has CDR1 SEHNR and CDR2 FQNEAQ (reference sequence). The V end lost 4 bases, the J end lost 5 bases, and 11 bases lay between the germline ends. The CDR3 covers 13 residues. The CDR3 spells CASSWEPGTEAFF. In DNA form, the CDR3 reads TGTGCCAGCAGCTGGGAGCCTGGGACTGAAGCTTTCTTT.

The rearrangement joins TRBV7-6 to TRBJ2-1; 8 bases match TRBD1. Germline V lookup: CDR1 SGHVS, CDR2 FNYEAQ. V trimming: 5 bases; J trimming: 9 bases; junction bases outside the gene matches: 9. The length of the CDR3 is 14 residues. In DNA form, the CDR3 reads TGTGCCAGCAGCCCCCCGGACAGGGTGATTGAGCAGTTCTTC. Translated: CASSPPDRVIEQFF.

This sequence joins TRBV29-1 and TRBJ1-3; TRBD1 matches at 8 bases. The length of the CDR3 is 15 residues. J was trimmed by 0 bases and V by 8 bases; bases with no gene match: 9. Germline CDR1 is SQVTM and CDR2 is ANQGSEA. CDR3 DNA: TGCAGCACAATGGACAGGGCAAACTCTGGAAACACCATATATTTT. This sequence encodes CSTMDRANSGNTIYF.